Listed below are T cell receptor beta chains from one sample, sequenced in a study of T-cell reconstitution after alpha-beta-depleted transplantation in children. TCRdb passed the PCR reads through MiXCR, listing each CDR3 protein once. Of 300,000 to 400,000 distinct CDR3 sequences listed, roughly 16% were seen once; the top ten hold around 43%. This material consisted of PBMCs, mostly from graft donor cells, taken 360 days after TCRalphabeta/CD19-depleted stem cell transplant. The receptors come from a male patient under 10 years old who had a stem cell transplant for acute lymphoblastic leukemia, so the T cells may come from the graft donor. Each CDR3 is given with its conserved first and last residue. The order of the fields is clone size, J gene, V gene, D gene, CDR3 DNA, CDR3 protein. The D gene is left open where the match is weak. Clone sizes are given selectively: once, few, many, or a class where the clone is expanded.

clone size: -; J gene: TRBJ2-1; V gene: TRBV12-3/TRBV12-4; D gene: -; CDR3 DNA: TGTGCCAGCAGTTCCCTCCTAGCCCCCTACAATGAGCAGTTCTTC; CDR3 protein: CASSSLLAPYNEQFF
clone size: -; J gene: TRBJ2-2; V gene: TRBV13; D gene: -; CDR3 DNA: TGTGCCAGCAGCTTAAACGTGAACACCGGGGAGCTGTTTTTT; CDR3 protein: CASSLNVNTGELFF
clone size: few; J gene: TRBJ2-7; V gene: TRBV5-6; D gene: -; CDR3 DNA: TGTGCCAGCAGCTTGGCCCCGAACTACGAGCAGTACTTC; CDR3 protein: CASSLAPNYEQYF
clone size: -; J gene: TRBJ2-5; V gene: TRBV28; D gene: TRBD2; CDR3 DNA: TGTGCCAGCAGTTTTTGGCTAGCGGGAGAGATTGCACACCAAGAGACCCAGTACTTC; CDR3 protein: CASSFWLAGEIAHQETQYF
clone size: once; J gene: TRBJ2-7; V gene: TRBV7-2; D gene: -; CDR3 DNA: TGTGCCAGCATGGGCCAGCCGACCCACTACGAGCAGTACTTC; CDR3 protein: CASMGQPTHYEQYF
clone size: few; J gene: TRBJ2-7; V gene: TRBV12-3/TRBV12-4; D gene: -; CDR3 DNA: TGTGCCAGCAGTCAGCCGGGACTCTATTGGGAGCAGTACTTC; CDR3 protein: CASSQPGLYWEQYF
clone size: -; J gene: TRBJ2-2; V gene: TRBV24-1; D gene: -; CDR3 DNA: TGTGCCACCAGTGAGCACTCCCAGGGGACGGGGGCCGGGGAGCTGTTTTTT; CDR3 protein: CATSEHSQGTGAGELFF
clone size: -; J gene: TRBJ2-7; V gene: TRBV14; D gene: TRBD1; CDR3 DNA: TGTGCCAGCAGCAGAACCGGGACAGGGTTTGGCGAGCAGTACTTC; CDR3 protein: CASSRTGTGFGEQYF
clone size: -; J gene: TRBJ2-4; V gene: TRBV12-3/TRBV12-4; D gene: -; CDR3 DNA: TGTGCCAGCAGTCTGGGAGTCCAAGCCAAAAACATTCAGTACTTC; CDR3 protein: CASSLGVQAKNIQYF
clone size: few; J gene: TRBJ2-5; V gene: TRBV4-2; D gene: -; CDR3 DNA: TGTGCCAGCAGCCGGGGGGCTCAAGAGACCCAGTACTTC; CDR3 protein: CASSRGAQETQYF
clone size: few; J gene: TRBJ2-5; V gene: TRBV5-1; D gene: TRBD1; CDR3 DNA: TGCGCCAGCAGCCCCCAGGGGACAGGGAGACGGGAGACCCAGTACTTC; CDR3 protein: CASSPQGTGRRETQYF
clone size: -; J gene: TRBJ2-1; V gene: TRBV24-1; D gene: -; CDR3 DNA: TGTGCCACCAGTGATTCGTTGGACAACTACAATGAGCAGTTCTTC; CDR3 protein: CATSDSLDNYNEQFF
clone size: few; J gene: TRBJ2-3; V gene: TRBV13; D gene: TRBD2; CDR3 DNA: TGTGCCAGCAGGCATTTAGCGGGAGGTCTGGGAGATACGCAGTATTTT; CDR3 protein: CASRHLAGGLGDTQYF
clone size: many; J gene: TRBJ2-3; V gene: TRBV5-1; D gene: -; CDR3 DNA: TGCGCCAGCAGCTTGGACATAGCTAGCACAGATACGCAGTATTTT; CDR3 protein: CASSLDIASTDTQYF
clone size: few; J gene: TRBJ2-7; V gene: TRBV7-2; D gene: TRBD2; CDR3 DNA: TGTGCCAGCAGCTTAGTTCTAGCGGGTCCCTACGAGCAGTACTTC; CDR3 protein: CASSLVLAGPYEQYF
clone size: -; J gene: TRBJ2-1; V gene: TRBV6-2/TRBV6-3; D gene: TRBD2; CDR3 DNA: TGTGCCAGCAGTTATCGGGAACTAGCGGGCGGGAAGCAGTTCTTC; CDR3 protein: CASSYRELAGGKQFF
clone size: -; J gene: TRBJ2-7; V gene: TRBV4-1; D gene: -; CDR3 DNA: TGCGCCAGCAGCAACCCAGGGGATAGCTACGAGCAGTACTTC; CDR3 protein: CASSNPGDSYEQYF
clone size: few; J gene: TRBJ1-1; V gene: TRBV20-1; D gene: -; CDR3 DNA: TGCAGTGCCAGAATTGAGAACACTGAAGCTTTCTTT; CDR3 protein: CSARIENTEAFF
clone size: -; J gene: TRBJ1-3; V gene: TRBV27; D gene: TRBD1; CDR3 DNA: TGTGCCAGCAGTTTACGAGGGGACAGGGACTACACCATATATTTT; CDR3 protein: CASSLRGDRDYTIYF
clone size: few; J gene: TRBJ2-1; V gene: TRBV13; D gene: -; CDR3 DNA: TGTGCCAGCAGCATTAGCAATGAGCAGTTCTTC; CDR3 protein: CASSISNEQFF
clone size: few; J gene: TRBJ1-1; V gene: TRBV7-9; D gene: -; CDR3 DNA: TGTGCCAGCAGCTTAAGGGCAGGATGGAACACTGAAGCTTTCTTT; CDR3 protein: CASSLRAGWNTEAFF
clone size: few; J gene: TRBJ1-2; V gene: TRBV4-3; D gene: TRBD1; CDR3 DNA: TGCGCCAGCAGCCAAGGGACAGGAGAAAACTATGGCTACACCTTC; CDR3 protein: CASSQGTGENYGYTF
clone size: -; J gene: TRBJ2-7; V gene: TRBV7-2; D gene: -; CDR3 DNA: TGTGCCAGCAGCTTAGGAGTGCGGCACAGGGTGGACGAGCAGTACTTC; CDR3 protein: CASSLGVRHRVDEQYF
clone size: few; J gene: TRBJ2-3; V gene: TRBV10-3; D gene: TRBD2; CDR3 DNA: TGTGCCATCAGCGGCGGACTAGCGGGGAGAAGCACAGATACGCAGTATTTT; CDR3 protein: CAISGGLAGRSTDTQYF
clone size: -; J gene: TRBJ2-7; V gene: TRBV12-3/TRBV12-4; D gene: TRBD2; CDR3 DNA: TGTGCCAGCAGACTAGCGGGAGGGCCCGGAGAGCAGTACTTC; CDR3 protein: CASRLAGGPGEQYF
clone size: -; J gene: TRBJ2-5; V gene: TRBV12-3/TRBV12-4; D gene: TRBD2; CDR3 DNA: TGTGCCAGCAGTTTCCCATGGATAGCGGGGTTGCCCCACAGAGAGACCCAGTACTTC; CDR3 protein: CASSFPWIAGLPHRETQYF
clone size: -; J gene: TRBJ2-4; V gene: TRBV7-9; D gene: TRBD1; CDR3 DNA: TGTGCCAGCAGCTTGGCGGGACAGGCAATTCAGTACTTC; CDR3 protein: CASSLAGQAIQYF
clone size: few; J gene: TRBJ2-1; V gene: TRBV9; D gene: TRBD2; CDR3 DNA: TGTGCCAGCAGCGTAACGGTGGGAGGGCCCAATGAGCAGTTCTTC; CDR3 protein: CASSVTVGGPNEQFF
clone size: -; J gene: TRBJ2-7; V gene: TRBV14; D gene: -; CDR3 DNA: TGTGCCAGCAGCCAAGTGAGGGGGTACGAGCAGTACTTC; CDR3 protein: CASSQVRGYEQYF
clone size: -; J gene: TRBJ2-7; V gene: TRBV10-3; D gene: TRBD1; CDR3 DNA: TGTGCCATCAGTGAGTCGATCCAGGGGGCATACGAGCAGTACTTC; CDR3 protein: CAISESIQGAYEQYF
clone size: -; J gene: TRBJ2-3; V gene: TRBV11-2; D gene: -; CDR3 DNA: TGTGCCAGCAGCTTAGGCCGTAAGGAGGTATTCGCGGGGCCGCAGTATTTT; CDR3 protein: CASSLGRKEVFAGPQYF
clone size: -; J gene: TRBJ2-1; V gene: TRBV5-6; D gene: TRBD2; CDR3 DNA: TGTGCCAGCAGCCAATCGACTAGCCCCTCCTACAATGAGCAGTTCTTC; CDR3 protein: CASSQSTSPSYNEQFF
clone size: -; J gene: TRBJ2-1; V gene: TRBV4-1; D gene: TRBD2; CDR3 DNA: TGCGCCAGCAGCCCCGTTAGCGGGAGAAGCAATGAGCAGTTCTTC; CDR3 protein: CASSPVSGRSNEQFF
clone size: few; J gene: TRBJ2-6; V gene: TRBV12-3/TRBV12-4; D gene: -; CDR3 DNA: TGTGCCAGCACCTCCTTTGGGGCCAACGTCCTGACTTTC; CDR3 protein: CASTSFGANVLTF
clone size: many; J gene: TRBJ2-7; V gene: TRBV12-3/TRBV12-4; D gene: -; CDR3 DNA: TGTGCCAGCAGCGCAGCGCTAGCGTACAACTACGAGCAGTACTTC; CDR3 protein: CASSAALAYNYEQYF
clone size: -; J gene: TRBJ1-2; V gene: TRBV5-1; D gene: -; CDR3 DNA: TGCGCCAGCAGCTCCCAGAGCTTCTATGGCTACACCTTC; CDR3 protein: CASSSQSFYGYTF
clone size: -; J gene: TRBJ2-3; V gene: TRBV5-1; D gene: -; CDR3 DNA: TGCGCCAGCAGCAACAGGCTTCATAGCACAGATACGCAGTATTTT; CDR3 protein: CASSNRLHSTDTQYF
clone size: -; J gene: TRBJ2-2; V gene: TRBV4-1; D gene: -; CDR3 DNA: TGCGCCAGCAGCCAAGTGGGGGTGGGGATCACCGGGGAGCTGTTTTTT; CDR3 protein: CASSQVGVGITGELFF
clone size: few; J gene: TRBJ2-7; V gene: TRBV20-1; D gene: -; CDR3 DNA: TGCAGTGCTAGAGATCGCCCCCCCAGCGGAACCTACGAGCAGTACTTC; CDR3 protein: CSARDRPPSGTYEQYF
clone size: -; J gene: TRBJ2-1; V gene: TRBV6-2/TRBV6-3; D gene: TRBD1; CDR3 DNA: TGTGCCAGCAGCCTCTGGACAGGAGTATACAATGAGCAGTTCTTC; CDR3 protein: CASSLWTGVYNEQFF
clone size: -; J gene: TRBJ1-4; V gene: TRBV18; D gene: -; CDR3 DNA: TGTGCCAGCTCACCACAGGGGAACCGAATTGAAAAACTGTTTTTT; CDR3 protein: CASSPQGNRIEKLFF
clone size: few; J gene: TRBJ2-5; V gene: TRBV7-2; D gene: -; CDR3 DNA: TGTGCCAGCAGCTGGACAGACGGCTTCCAAGAGACCCAGTACTTC; CDR3 protein: CASSWTDGFQETQYF